Listed below are T cell receptor beta chains from one sample, sequenced in a study of early T cells in non-severe SARS-CoV-2 infection. TCRdb fed the 5' RACE reads into MiXCR, producing one record per CDR3 protein. The sample yields some 29,000 distinct CDR3 sequences, 5% to 6.5% seen once. The sample comprised whole blood. The receptors here all came from an adult who was a healthcare worker with PCR-confirmed SARS-CoV-2 infection or an uninfected control (not recorded which). CDR3s include the opening cysteine and the closing phenylalanine or tryptophan. Fields, in order: J gene, V gene, D gene, clone size, CDR3 length, CDR3 protein, CDR3 DNA. The D gene is left open where the match is weak. Not all rows give a size; the values are once, few, many and, for expanded clones, a class.

j_call: TRBJ2-5; v_call: TRBV6-1; d_call: TRBD1; clone_size: many; cdr3_length: 15; cdr3_aa: CASKKRDRDQETQYF; cdr3_nt: TGTGCCAGCAAAAAACGGGACAGGGACCAAGAGACCCAGTACTTC
j_call: TRBJ1-5; v_call: TRBV7-2; d_call: TRBD1; clone_size: many; cdr3_length: 13; cdr3_aa: CASSGDRGQPQHF; cdr3_nt: TGTGCCAGCAGCGGGGACAGAGGACAGCCCCAGCATTTT
j_call: TRBJ2-7; v_call: TRBV19; d_call: TRBD1; clone_size: many; cdr3_length: 14; cdr3_aa: CASASGTGAYEQYF; cdr3_nt: TGTGCCAGTGCTTCCGGGACAGGGGCCTACGAGCAGTACTTC
j_call: TRBJ1-2; v_call: TRBV29-1; d_call: -; clone_size: many; cdr3_length: 12; cdr3_aa: CSVGTANYGYTF; cdr3_nt: TGCAGCGTTGGGACCGCTAACTATGGCTACACCTTC
j_call: TRBJ2-6; v_call: TRBV28; d_call: -; clone_size: many; cdr3_length: 14; cdr3_aa: CASTTAAGANVLTF; cdr3_nt: TGTGCCAGCACCACCGCGGCTGGGGCCAACGTCCTGACTTTC
j_call: TRBJ1-2; v_call: TRBV6-5; d_call: -; clone_size: many; cdr3_length: 12; cdr3_aa: CASRRDGYGYTF; cdr3_nt: TGTGCCAGCCGGAGGGATGGCTATGGCTACACCTTC
j_call: TRBJ1-6; v_call: TRBV20-1; d_call: -; clone_size: many; cdr3_length: 15; cdr3_aa: CSAWGASSYNSPLHF; cdr3_nt: TGCAGTGCATGGGGAGCCTCCTCCTATAATTCACCCCTCCACTTT
j_call: TRBJ2-1; v_call: TRBV5-6; d_call: -; clone_size: many; cdr3_length: 15; cdr3_aa: CASSLGGRHYNEQFF; cdr3_nt: TGTGCCAGCAGCTTGGGCGGTCGACACTACAATGAGCAGTTCTTC
j_call: TRBJ2-7; v_call: TRBV30; d_call: -; clone_size: -; cdr3_length: 12; cdr3_aa: CAFTRVSYEQYF; cdr3_nt: TGTGCCTTTACGAGGGTATCCTACGAGCAGTACTTC
j_call: TRBJ2-7; v_call: TRBV6-2/TRBV6-3; d_call: -; clone_size: -; cdr3_length: 17; cdr3_aa: CASSYSLAAKLPYEQYF; cdr3_nt: TGTGCCAGCAGTTACTCCCTCGCAGCCAAACTTCCCTACGAGCAGTACTTC
j_call: TRBJ2-1; v_call: TRBV24-1; d_call: TRBD2; clone_size: many; cdr3_length: 17; cdr3_aa: CATSGTSGRLAYNEQFF; cdr3_nt: TGTGCCACAAGCGGGACTAGCGGGAGGTTAGCCTACAATGAGCAGTTCTTC
j_call: TRBJ2-3; v_call: TRBV7-9; d_call: TRBD1; clone_size: -; cdr3_length: 15; cdr3_aa: CASSPRDRETDTQYF; cdr3_nt: TGTGCCAGCAGCCCCCGGGACAGGGAGACAGATACGCAGTATTTT
j_call: TRBJ2-3; v_call: TRBV5-1; d_call: -; clone_size: many; cdr3_length: 15; cdr3_aa: CASSLGQAGVDTQYF; cdr3_nt: TGCGCCAGCAGCTTGGGACAGGCTGGAGTGGATACGCAGTATTTT
j_call: TRBJ2-7; v_call: TRBV7-9; d_call: -; clone_size: many; cdr3_length: 15; cdr3_aa: CASSNGAGSQREQYF; cdr3_nt: TGTGCCAGCAGCAATGGGGCGGGATCTCAAAGGGAGCAGTACTTC
j_call: TRBJ2-5; v_call: TRBV2; d_call: TRBD2; clone_size: many; cdr3_length: 16; cdr3_aa: CASSPLAGAPSETQYF; cdr3_nt: TGTGCCAGCTCGCCCCTAGCGGGAGCCCCCTCAGAGACCCAGTACTTC
j_call: TRBJ2-1; v_call: TRBV10-2; d_call: TRBD2; clone_size: many; cdr3_length: 17; cdr3_aa: CASSHPKLAGGSNEQFF; cdr3_nt: TGCGCCAGCAGCCACCCTAAGTTGGCGGGAGGTAGCAATGAGCAGTTCTTC
j_call: TRBJ1-2; v_call: TRBV6-5; d_call: -; clone_size: few; cdr3_length: 17; cdr3_aa: CASRNPPENGAIYGYTF; cdr3_nt: TGTGCCAGCAGAAACCCACCCGAAAACGGAGCTATCTATGGCTACACCTTC
j_call: TRBJ1-5; v_call: TRBV7-9; d_call: -; clone_size: many; cdr3_length: 12; cdr3_aa: CASSLGGQPQHF; cdr3_nt: TGTGCCAGCAGTTTGGGGGGTCAGCCCCAGCATTTT
j_call: TRBJ2-6; v_call: TRBV14; d_call: -; clone_size: many; cdr3_length: 14; cdr3_aa: CASSRYSGANVLTF; cdr3_nt: TGTGCCAGCAGCCGGTACTCTGGGGCCAACGTCCTGACTTTC
j_call: TRBJ2-1; v_call: TRBV19; d_call: -; clone_size: few; cdr3_length: 11; cdr3_aa: CASNKGNEQFF; cdr3_nt: TGTGCCAGTAATAAGGGAAATGAGCAGTTCTTC
j_call: TRBJ2-7; v_call: TRBV20-1; d_call: -; clone_size: many; cdr3_length: 14; cdr3_aa: CSARDTGTPYEQYF; cdr3_nt: TGCAGTGCTAGAGATACCGGGACTCCCTACGAGCAGTACTTC
j_call: TRBJ1-1; v_call: TRBV3-1; d_call: -; clone_size: many; cdr3_length: 15; cdr3_aa: CASSQAQGLVTEAFF; cdr3_nt: TGTGCCAGCAGCCAAGCACAGGGCCTGGTGACTGAAGCTTTCTTT
j_call: TRBJ1-3; v_call: TRBV20-1; d_call: TRBD1; clone_size: many; cdr3_length: 16; cdr3_aa: CSASLTTGGSGNTIYF; cdr3_nt: TGCAGTGCTAGCCTTACCACAGGGGGCTCTGGAAACACCATATATTTT
j_call: TRBJ1-2; v_call: TRBV18; d_call: -; clone_size: many; cdr3_length: 13; cdr3_aa: CASTSGSREGYTF; cdr3_nt: TGTGCCAGCACCTCAGGGAGCCGGGAGGGCTACACCTTC
j_call: TRBJ2-5; v_call: TRBV20-1; d_call: TRBD1; clone_size: many; cdr3_length: 13; cdr3_aa: CSATPGQKETQYF; cdr3_nt: TGCAGTGCCACCCCGGGACAGAAAGAGACCCAGTACTTC
j_call: TRBJ2-1; v_call: TRBV10-3; d_call: TRBD1; clone_size: -; cdr3_length: 14; cdr3_aa: CAITSGQRTNEQFF; cdr3_nt: TGTGCCATCACTTCGGGACAGCGGACCAATGAGCAGTTCTTC
j_call: TRBJ2-5; v_call: TRBV24-1; d_call: TRBD1; clone_size: many; cdr3_length: 14; cdr3_aa: CATSINDREKTQYF; cdr3_nt: TGTGCCACCAGTATAAACGACAGGGAGAAGACCCAGTACTTC
j_call: TRBJ2-7; v_call: TRBV28; d_call: TRBD2; clone_size: many; cdr3_length: 14; cdr3_aa: CASSLAGESYEQYF; cdr3_nt: TGTGCCAGCAGTCTAGCGGGAGAGTCCTACGAGCAGTACTTC
j_call: TRBJ1-1; v_call: TRBV5-1; d_call: -; clone_size: few; cdr3_length: 14; cdr3_aa: CASSLLKDGGEAFF; cdr3_nt: TGCGCCAGCAGCTTGCTGAAGGACGGAGGTGAAGCTTTCTTT
j_call: TRBJ2-1; v_call: TRBV20-1; d_call: -; clone_size: many; cdr3_length: 11; cdr3_aa: CSAPGPHEQFF; cdr3_nt: TGCAGCGCTCCTGGCCCCCATGAGCAGTTCTTC
j_call: TRBJ2-2; v_call: TRBV19; d_call: -; clone_size: -; cdr3_length: 21; cdr3_aa: CASSNLFGGTSLTANTGELFF; cdr3_nt: TGTGCCAGTAGTAACCTTTTCGGCGGGACCAGTCTTACTGCGAACACCGGGGAGCTGTTTTTT
j_call: TRBJ2-5; v_call: TRBV29-1; d_call: -; clone_size: many; cdr3_length: 13; cdr3_aa: CSVEIWVRETQYF; cdr3_nt: TGCAGCGTTGAAATTTGGGTACGAGAGACCCAGTACTTC
j_call: TRBJ2-5; v_call: TRBV7-3; d_call: -; clone_size: many; cdr3_length: 13; cdr3_aa: CASSSQPQETQYF; cdr3_nt: TGTGCCAGCAGCTCACAGCCCCAAGAGACCCAGTACTTC
j_call: TRBJ1-2; v_call: TRBV6-4; d_call: TRBD1; clone_size: -; cdr3_length: 15; cdr3_aa: CASSDTGTGEDGYTF; cdr3_nt: TGTGCCAGCAGTGATACCGGGACAGGGGAGGATGGCTACACCTTC
j_call: TRBJ1-2; v_call: TRBV5-5; d_call: -; clone_size: many; cdr3_length: 15; cdr3_aa: CASSLRVEIGYGYTF; cdr3_nt: TGTGCCAGCAGCTTGCGTGTGGAGATCGGCTATGGCTACACCTTC
j_call: TRBJ1-2; v_call: TRBV29-1; d_call: -; clone_size: many; cdr3_length: 10; cdr3_aa: CSVEDPFGTF; cdr3_nt: TGCAGCGTTGAAGACCCCTTTGGCACCTTC
j_call: TRBJ2-5; v_call: TRBV18; d_call: -; clone_size: many; cdr3_length: 15; cdr3_aa: CASPSRWTNQETQYF; cdr3_nt: TGTGCCAGCCCCTCGCGATGGACCAACCAAGAGACCCAGTACTTC
j_call: TRBJ2-7; v_call: TRBV27; d_call: -; clone_size: many; cdr3_length: 15; cdr3_aa: CASSARTGAGSDSYF; cdr3_nt: TGTGCCAGCAGTGCCCGGACGGGGGCGGGCTCGGATTCGTACTTC
j_call: TRBJ2-1; v_call: TRBV5-5; d_call: -; clone_size: few; cdr3_length: 13; cdr3_aa: CASRLGVGNEQFF; cdr3_nt: TGTGCCAGCAGATTAGGCGTGGGCAATGAGCAGTTCTTC
j_call: TRBJ1-5; v_call: TRBV28; d_call: TRBD1; clone_size: many; cdr3_length: 15; cdr3_aa: CASSIGTGGNQPQHF; cdr3_nt: TGTGCCAGCAGCATCGGGACAGGGGGCAATCAGCCCCAGCATTTT
j_call: TRBJ1-4; v_call: TRBV12-3/TRBV12-4; d_call: -; clone_size: many; cdr3_length: 15; cdr3_aa: CASSLEGADHEKLFF; cdr3_nt: TGTGCCAGCAGTTTAGAAGGAGCGGACCATGAAAAACTGTTTTTT
j_call: TRBJ2-4; v_call: TRBV28; d_call: TRBD2; clone_size: many; cdr3_length: 19; cdr3_aa: CASSWPVPTSGAAKNIQYF; cdr3_nt: TGTGCCAGCAGTTGGCCAGTACCGACTAGCGGGGCTGCCAAAAACATTCAGTACTTC
j_call: TRBJ1-5; v_call: TRBV28; d_call: TRBD1; clone_size: many; cdr3_length: 17; cdr3_aa: CASSLGTGYYSNQPQHF; cdr3_nt: TGTGCCAGCAGTTTAGGGACAGGGTATTATAGCAATCAGCCCCAGCATTTT
j_call: TRBJ1-1; v_call: TRBV11-2; d_call: -; clone_size: many; cdr3_length: 14; cdr3_aa: CASSPLKLWGEAFF; cdr3_nt: TGTGCCAGCAGCCCACTGAAGCTTTGGGGAGAGGCTTTCTTT
j_call: TRBJ2-3; v_call: TRBV20-1; d_call: TRBD1; clone_size: many; cdr3_length: 16; cdr3_aa: CSARDLLTGGTDTQYF; cdr3_nt: TGCAGTGCTAGAGACCTTTTGACAGGGGGCACAGATACGCAGTATTTT
j_call: TRBJ2-3; v_call: TRBV7-9; d_call: -; clone_size: many; cdr3_length: 15; cdr3_aa: CASSLNLDDTDTQYF; cdr3_nt: TGTGCCAGCAGCTTAAACCTAGATGACACAGATACGCAGTATTTT
j_call: TRBJ1-4; v_call: TRBV15; d_call: -; clone_size: many; cdr3_length: 16; cdr3_aa: CATRAGETLTNEKLFF; cdr3_nt: TGTGCCACCAGGGCCGGTGAGACACTAACTAATGAAAAACTGTTTTTT
j_call: TRBJ1-1; v_call: TRBV5-1; d_call: -; clone_size: many; cdr3_length: 13; cdr3_aa: CASSLVGVTEAFF; cdr3_nt: TGCGCCAGCAGCTTGGTGGGGGTCACTGAAGCTTTCTTT
j_call: TRBJ2-2; v_call: TRBV3-1; d_call: -; clone_size: few; cdr3_length: 13; cdr3_aa: CASSQKGSGELFF; cdr3_nt: TGTGCCAGCAGCCAAAAGGGTTCCGGGGAGCTGTTTTTT
j_call: TRBJ2-1; v_call: TRBV19; d_call: TRBD1; clone_size: many; cdr3_length: 16; cdr3_aa: CASSILDRAPYNEQFF; cdr3_nt: TGTGCCAGTAGTATTTTGGACAGGGCTCCCTACAATGAGCAGTTCTTC
j_call: TRBJ2-1; v_call: TRBV28; d_call: TRBD2; clone_size: few; cdr3_length: 18; cdr3_aa: CASSLDTLAGRSYNEQFF; cdr3_nt: TGTGCCAGCAGTTTGGATACTCTAGCGGGGCGCTCCTACAATGAGCAGTTCTTC
j_call: TRBJ2-1; v_call: TRBV4-3; d_call: TRBD2; clone_size: many; cdr3_length: 15; cdr3_aa: CASSPGTSGRNEQFF; cdr3_nt: TGCGCCAGCAGCCCCGGGACTAGCGGGAGAAATGAGCAGTTCTTC
j_call: TRBJ2-1; v_call: TRBV3-1; d_call: TRBD2; clone_size: many; cdr3_length: 15; cdr3_aa: CASSLTSGSYNEQFF; cdr3_nt: TGTGCCAGCAGCCTCACTAGCGGGAGCTACAATGAGCAGTTCTTC
j_call: TRBJ1-5; v_call: TRBV19; d_call: -; clone_size: many; cdr3_length: 14; cdr3_aa: CASWGRGSNQPQHF; cdr3_nt: TGTGCCAGTTGGGGCAGGGGTAGCAATCAGCCCCAGCATTTT